The 2 T cell receptor beta chains reported below all come from one sample, sequenced in a study of blood T cell repertoires in COVID-19. Using immunoSEQ multiplex PCR, the repertoire was profiled, and TCRdb retains in-frame clones only, with some absent. The sample lists some 160,000 clones; more than 75% were seen once. Sequencing used peripheral blood. The receptors stem from a man aged 60-69 years with acute or convalescent COVID-19.

The chain links TRBV7-9 to TRBJ1-1; TRBD1 matches 7 bases. CDR3 length: 14 amino acids. The germline V gene encodes CDR1 SEHNR and CDR2 FQNEAQ (reference sequence). J was trimmed by 3 bases and V by 6 bases; bases with no gene match: 7. The CDR3 here is CASRKGQLYTEAFF. CDR3 in DNA: TGTGCCAGCAGAAAGGGACAGTTATACACTGAAGCTTTCTTT.

The chain recombines TRBV5-1 with TRBJ2-2, with D tentatively TRBD1 (5 bases). V lost 1 base, J lost 8 bases, and 12 bases lay in between. The CDR3 loop spans 14 amino acids. Germline V gene lookup returns CDR1 SGHRS and CDR2 YFSETQ. DNA for the CDR3: TGCGCCAGCAGCTTGTTCCAGGGTAGGGGGGAGCTGTTTTTT. This sequence encodes CASSLFQGRGELFF.